This paragraph reports one TCR beta chain. The antigen is undetermined. The CDR3 goes on 3 residues after the read ends, and that part is filled in from the germline J gene. The sample comes from a study of T cells in women clearing cervical HPV infection. Across the whole study: Case blood drawn at lesion detection; control blood after infection cleared.

immunoSEQ multiplex PCR used an average of roughly 1,300 ng genomic DNA. This table comes from immunoSEQ multiplex PCR, and its TCRdb copy is limited to in-frame clones, with some not included. The data include approximately 44,000 clones; the top ten clones carry 1.2%. Findings of the study overall: Effector/memory and HPV-specific T cells were not isolated, and association timing is unknown. Controls had more TRBV6-7 (0.16%) than cases (roughly 0.11%).

V trimming: 3 bases; J trimming: 3 bases; junction bases outside the gene matches: 4. Germline CDR1 is LNHDA and CDR2 is SQIVND (reference sequence). CDR3 length: 15 residues. The chain couples TRBV19 to TRBJ2-7; 11 bases match TRBD2. Sequenced: blood buffy coat. The origin of this receptor is a woman aged 18 to 75 with a cervical HPV16 infection that either progressed to CIN3+ or cleared (not recorded which). CDR3 sequence reads: CASSITSGSYYEQYF. The CDR3 DNA, read in part, is TGTGCCAGTAGTATCACTAGCGGGAGTTACTACGAG. Filled out from reference TRBV19 and TRBJ2-7, the complete variable domain reads DGGITQSPKYLFRKEGQNVTLSCEQNLNHDAMYWYRQDPGQGLRLIYYSQIVNDFQKGDIAEGYSVSREKKESFPLTVTSAQKNPTAFYLCASSITSGSYYEQYFGPGTRLTVT.